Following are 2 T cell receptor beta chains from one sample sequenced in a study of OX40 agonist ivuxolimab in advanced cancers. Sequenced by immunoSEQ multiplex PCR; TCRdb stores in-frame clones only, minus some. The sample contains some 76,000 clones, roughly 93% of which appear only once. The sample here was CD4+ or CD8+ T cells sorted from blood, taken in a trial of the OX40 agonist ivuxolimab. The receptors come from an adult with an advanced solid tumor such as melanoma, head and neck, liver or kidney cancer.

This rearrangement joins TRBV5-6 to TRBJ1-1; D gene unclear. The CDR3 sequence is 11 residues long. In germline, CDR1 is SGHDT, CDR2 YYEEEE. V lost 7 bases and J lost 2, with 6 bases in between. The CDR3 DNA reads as TGTGCCAGCGGCATAAACACTGAAGCTTTCTTT. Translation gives CASGINTEAFF.

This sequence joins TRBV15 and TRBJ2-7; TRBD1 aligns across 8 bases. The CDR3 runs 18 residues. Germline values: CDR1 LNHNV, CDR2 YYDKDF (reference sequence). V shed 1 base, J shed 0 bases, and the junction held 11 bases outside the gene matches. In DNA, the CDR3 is TGTGCCACCAGCAGAGGTGGGACAGGTTCCGGAGACTCCTACGAGCAGTACTTC. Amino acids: CATSRGGTGSGDSYEQYF. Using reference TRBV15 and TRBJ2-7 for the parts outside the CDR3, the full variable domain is DAMVIQNPRYQVTQFGKPVTLSCSQTLNHNVMYWYQQKSSQAPKLLFHYYDKDFNNEADTPDNFQSRRPNTSFCFLDIRSPGLGDTAMYLCATSRGGTGSGDSYEQYFGPGTRLTVT.